Detailed here is one T cell receptor beta chain. Antigen specificity is unknown. Sequenced by immunoSEQ multiplex PCR; TCRdb stores in-frame clones only, minus some. The sample contains 380,000 or so clones, less than 90% of which appear only once. The data originate from a study of Ad26.COV2.S vaccination and SARS-CoV-2 variants. Treatment defined: around 19 received Ad26.COV2.S at low or high dose, single or two shots; roughly 5 received placebo; per-sample allocation not given. Collection of samples fell on day 63 after the first vaccine or placebo injection. Based in Boston, the donor was an adult of 18-55 years. Germline-derived CDR1 and CDR2 are SGHKS and YYEKEE (reference sequence). Trimming at V came to 3 bases and at J to 0 bases, leaving 8 bases not matched to a gene. The CDR3 has 18 residues. Notes on the study in general: Breadth and depth estimates from TCRs may understate total T cell responses. Vaccinees and placebo recipients showed similar non-spike TCR breadth.

The chain has TRBV5-5 and TRBJ2-1; TRBD2 agrees at 11 bases. This specimen was peripheral blood, taken in a trial of Ad26.COV2.S vaccine versus placebo. The sequence was collected from a person between 18 and 65 years old who received the Ad26.COV2.S COVID-19 vaccine or a placebo. The CDR3 DNA reads TGTGCCAGCAGCTCGGCTAGCGGGAGGCCAAGCTCCTACAATGAGCAGTTCTTC. It codes for CASSSASGRPSSYNEQFF.